Sequencing of this TCR beta chain was carried out in a study of T cells in Graves' hyperthyroidism and ophthalmopathy. This clonotype came up a few times. Its cognate antigen is unknown. One end of the junction varies from germline; a read error may be responsible. The source material, RNA transcripts, was used to amplify TCR beta CDR3 regions. The HTBI primer set drove a first-round RT-PCR of the TCR CDR3. Each CDR3 protein is one row after TCRdb ran MiXCR on the multiplex PCR reads. The sample holds approximately 590,000 distinct CDR3 sequences; 15% to 18% are singletons and the top ten take 6.5% to 8%. Germline V gene data show CDR1 as SQVTM and CDR2 as ANQGSEA. The CDR3 contains 13 residues. Whole-study results and caveats: Ophthalmopathy prediction by the model preceded onset by a median roughly 6.3 months.

Sequences were obtained from blood. The source of this sequence is a woman aged 25-40 years with Graves' hyperthyroidism. The chain couples TRBV29-1 to TRBJ2-7; the D is unclear. The CDR3 DNA sequence: TGCAGCTTCCCCTCTTATCAGTCCTGCGAGCAGTACTTC. Its translation is CSFPSYQSCEQYF.